Sequencing of this T cell receptor beta chain was carried out in a study of cytomegalovirus exposure and HLA in healthy donors. Looked up from germline, CDR1 is LNHNV and CDR2 is YYDKDF (reference sequence). The length of the CDR3 is 14 residues. V gave up 3 bases and J gave up 12 bases, with 18 bases separating them. The donors comprised healthy bone marrow donors. PCR involved 60 Vbeta and 13 Jbeta primers. Clones were sequenced by immunoSEQ multiplex PCR, and TCRdb holds only the in-frame ones, with some missing. The table records some 130,000 clones, 60% to 80% of them present only once. Findings and limits, study-wide: Rare sequences made up most TCRs, while some public TCRs were found in many donors. In a later analysis, TCR association rates varied by HLA locus: DRB1 most, HLA-C fewest. Later work showed greater clonal expansion in HLA-associated TCR beta chains than in equally common others.

Comments on this clone: The antigen is not known.

This TCR derives from a female donor in good health and CMV-seronegative. The chain couples TRBV15 to TRBJ2-1; D remains ambiguous. The sequencing sample was made of PBMCs. CDR3 amino acids: CATSSPPLGHGQFF. CDR3 coding DNA: TGTGCCACCAGCAGTCCCCCCCTTGGGCACGGGCAGTTCTTC. Variable domain in full (rest from reference TRBV15 and TRBJ2-1): DAMVIQNPRYQVTQFGKPVTLSCSQTLNHNVMYWYQQKSSQAPKLLFHYYDKDFNNEADTPDNFQSRRPNTSFCFLDIRSPGLGDTAMYLCATSSPPLGHGQFFGPGTRLTVL.